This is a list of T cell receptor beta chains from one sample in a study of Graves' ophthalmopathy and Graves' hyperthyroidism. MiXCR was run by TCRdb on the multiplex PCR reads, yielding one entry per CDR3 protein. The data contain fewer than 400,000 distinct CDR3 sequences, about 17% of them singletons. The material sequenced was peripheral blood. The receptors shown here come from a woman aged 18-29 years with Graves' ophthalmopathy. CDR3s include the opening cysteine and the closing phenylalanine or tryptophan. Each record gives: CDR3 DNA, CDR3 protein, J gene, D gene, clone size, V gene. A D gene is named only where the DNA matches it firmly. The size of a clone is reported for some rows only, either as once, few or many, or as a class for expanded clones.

cdr3_nt: TGTGCCAGCAGACGGACAGGGGGAGACTACGAGCAGTACTTC
cdr3_aa: CASRRTGGDYEQYF
j_call: TRBJ2-7
d_call: TRBD1
clone_size: many
v_call: TRBV5-6

cdr3_nt: TGTGCCAGCAGTTTAGGTCAACTCGCCGAGCAGTACTTC
cdr3_aa: CASSLGQLAEQYF
j_call: TRBJ2-7
d_call: NA
clone_size: many
v_call: TRBV27

cdr3_nt: TGTGCCCTAGGGGGCAGGGGTGCCAAAAACATTCAGTACTTC
cdr3_aa: CALGGRGAKNIQYF
j_call: TRBJ2-4
d_call: TRBD1
clone_size: many
v_call: TRBV28

cdr3_nt: TGCGCCAGCAGTGACGGGACAGGGGGATACACTGAAGCTTTCTTT
cdr3_aa: CASSDGTGGYTEAFF
j_call: TRBJ1-1
d_call: TRBD1
clone_size: many
v_call: TRBV10-1

cdr3_nt: TGCAGCGTAGACAGGGGGCAGTGGGAGACCCAGTACTTC
cdr3_aa: CSVDRGQWETQYF
j_call: TRBJ2-5
d_call: TRBD1
clone_size: many
v_call: TRBV29-1

cdr3_nt: TGTGCCACTTCATCCGGTGGGGGGTACGAGCAGTACTTC
cdr3_aa: CATSSGGGYEQYF
j_call: TRBJ2-7
d_call: NA
clone_size: NA
v_call: TRBV18

cdr3_nt: TGTGCCAGCAGCTCTACAAGGCAGCCCCAGCATTTT
cdr3_aa: CASSSTRQPQHF
j_call: TRBJ1-5
d_call: NA
clone_size: many
v_call: TRBV6-1

cdr3_nt: TGTGCCAGCAGCTCCGAAGGGGCCTACGAGCAGTACTTC
cdr3_aa: CASSSEGAYEQYF
j_call: TRBJ2-7
d_call: NA
clone_size: many
v_call: TRBV7-2

cdr3_nt: TGTGCCAGCAATCCCGCGGGACGTCCCGGGGGCTACACCTTC
cdr3_aa: CASNPAGRPGGYTF
j_call: TRBJ1-2
d_call: NA
clone_size: NA
v_call: TRBV28

cdr3_nt: TGTGCCAGCAGTATAGCCTCTATTTCACCCCTCCACTTT
cdr3_aa: CASSIASISPLHF
j_call: TRBJ1-6
d_call: NA
clone_size: NA
v_call: TRBV12-3/TRBV12-4

cdr3_nt: TGTGCCAGCAGGGGACAGGGGGCCCACGAGCAGTACTTC
cdr3_aa: CASRGQGAHEQYF
j_call: TRBJ2-7
d_call: TRBD1
clone_size: many
v_call: TRBV6-2/TRBV6-3

cdr3_nt: TGTGCCAGCAGTTACGGACAGGGGTTAAGCAATCAGCCCCAGCATTTT
cdr3_aa: CASSYGQGLSNQPQHF
j_call: TRBJ1-5
d_call: TRBD1
clone_size: NA
v_call: TRBV12-3/TRBV12-4

cdr3_nt: TGTGCCAGCAGCCCTCATCTAGCGGGGGGGCCCAACGAGCAGTACTTC
cdr3_aa: CASSPHLAGGPNEQYF
j_call: TRBJ2-7
d_call: TRBD2
clone_size: many
v_call: TRBV7-6

cdr3_nt: TGTGCCAGCAGCGTGGGAGCCGGGACGCAGAACACTGAAGCTTTCTTT
cdr3_aa: CASSVGAGTQNTEAFF
j_call: TRBJ1-1
d_call: NA
clone_size: many
v_call: TRBV9

cdr3_nt: TGTGCCAGCAGTTTATCCCGGGGACAGGGTTTAAACACCATATATTTT
cdr3_aa: CASSLSRGQGLNTIYF
j_call: TRBJ1-3
d_call: TRBD1
clone_size: many
v_call: TRBV28

cdr3_nt: TGTGCCAGCAGTAGGACCCAGGGCAATCAGCCCCAGCATTTT
cdr3_aa: CASSRTQGNQPQHF
j_call: TRBJ1-5
d_call: NA
clone_size: many
v_call: TRBV12-3/TRBV12-4

cdr3_nt: TGTGCCAGCAGCGTAGCTCACCCAACCGGGAACTATGGCTACACCTTC
cdr3_aa: CASSVAHPTGNYGYTF
j_call: TRBJ1-2
d_call: NA
clone_size: few
v_call: TRBV9

cdr3_nt: TGTGCCGGGGGGCCGAACACTGAAGCTTTCTTT
cdr3_aa: CAGGPNTEAFF
j_call: TRBJ1-1
d_call: NA
clone_size: many
v_call: TRBV19

cdr3_nt: TGTGCCAGCAGCTCCCAGGGGGCCGCGAACACCGGGGAGCTGTTTTTT
cdr3_aa: CASSSQGAANTGELFF
j_call: TRBJ2-2
d_call: TRBD1
clone_size: few
v_call: TRBV7-8

cdr3_nt: TGTGCCAGCAGCCCCGACAGCCTAGTTGGGAACACTGAAGCTTTCTTT
cdr3_aa: CASSPDSLVGNTEAFF
j_call: TRBJ1-1
d_call: NA
clone_size: many
v_call: TRBV11-2

cdr3_nt: TGTGCCAGCAGTCCCCGGACCTCGCGAACCCAGTACTTC
cdr3_aa: CASSPRTSRTQYF
j_call: TRBJ2-5
d_call: NA
clone_size: many
v_call: TRBV28

cdr3_nt: TGTGCCAGCAGCTTGGCCAGGGCGAACACTGAAGCTTTCTTT
cdr3_aa: CASSLARANTEAFF
j_call: TRBJ1-1
d_call: NA
clone_size: many
v_call: TRBV7-9

cdr3_nt: TGCAGCGTTGCGGCAGGCTCTGGGGCCAACGTCCTGACTTTC
cdr3_aa: CSVAAGSGANVLTF
j_call: TRBJ2-6
d_call: NA
clone_size: many
v_call: TRBV29-1

cdr3_nt: TGTGCCAGCAGTATGACAGGGAGCACTGAAGCTTTCTTT
cdr3_aa: CASSMTGSTEAFF
j_call: TRBJ1-1
d_call: TRBD1
clone_size: many
v_call: TRBV12-3/TRBV12-4

cdr3_nt: TGTGCCAGCAGGGAGGGGGCGCCGGGATGGACCCAGTACTTC
cdr3_aa: CASREGAPGWTQYF
j_call: TRBJ2-5
d_call: NA
clone_size: many
v_call: TRBV27

cdr3_nt: TGTGCCACCAGCTTACACGTGAACACTGAAGCTTTCTTT
cdr3_aa: CATSLHVNTEAFF
j_call: TRBJ1-1
d_call: NA
clone_size: many
v_call: TRBV15

cdr3_nt: TGTGCCAGCAGCCCTGACCGCGCAGGGATGGGCACTGAAGCTTTCTTT
cdr3_aa: CASSPDRAGMGTEAFF
j_call: TRBJ1-1
d_call: NA
clone_size: few
v_call: TRBV28

cdr3_nt: TGTGCCAGCAGTTTGGGGACTACCGTATACTTC
cdr3_aa: CASSLGTTVYF
j_call: TRBJ2-4
d_call: TRBD2
clone_size: many
v_call: TRBV12-3/TRBV12-4

cdr3_nt: TGCAGTGCTAGAGATCGAGGGTTGGGACAGCCCCTTGAAGCTTTCTTT
cdr3_aa: CSARDRGLGQPLEAFF
j_call: TRBJ1-1
d_call: TRBD1
clone_size: many
v_call: TRBV20-1

cdr3_nt: TGTGCCAGCAGTTACGGGACATCCTTAGGAAATCAGCCCCAGCATTTT
cdr3_aa: CASSYGTSLGNQPQHF
j_call: TRBJ1-5
d_call: NA
clone_size: many
v_call: TRBV6-2/TRBV6-3